These 28 T cell receptor beta chains originate from one sample sequenced in a study of control samples from healthy donors and cancer patients. Repertoires were generated with immunoSEQ multiplex PCR, while TCRdb's copy carries only in-frame clones and drops some. The table records roughly 180,000 clones, about 91% of them present only once. Sequencing input: blood. These receptors all stem from a woman between 35 and 50 years old in good health.

The chain couples TRBV12-3 or TRBV12-4 to TRBJ1-2; D unclear. CDR3 length: 13 residues. Trimming stripped 6 bases from V and 2 bases from J, with 10 bases between. CDR3 nucleotides: TGTGCCAGCAGCCGAGAAGCGAACTATGGCTACACCTTC. Translated, it gives CASSREANYGYTF.

This sequence joins TRBV4-1 and TRBJ2-5; TRBD1 agrees at 8 bases. Trimming at V came to 6 bases and at J to 5 bases, leaving 5 bases not matched to a gene. The V gene's germline CDR1 is MGHRA and CDR2 YSYEKL. The CDR3 consists of 13 residues. The CDR3 bases are TGCGCCAGCAGACCGACAGGGGACGAGACCCAGTACTTC. It codes for CASRPTGDETQYF.

The rearrangement joins TRBV19 to TRBJ2-2, with 7 bases that match TRBD1. CDR3 size: 15 residues. The J segment lost 6 bases and the V segment lost 3 bases, leaving 7 bases of the junction unmatched. Germline V lookup: CDR1 LNHDA, CDR2 SQIVND (reference sequence). The CDR3, as DNA: TGTGCCAGTAGTATTCGGACAGGTGACTCCGGGGAGCTGTTTTTT. This encodes CASSIRTGDSGELFF.

This rearrangement joins TRBV7-2 to TRBJ2-1; D unresolved. Trimming cost V 6 bases and J 2 bases, with 17 bases left between them. Germline loops: CDR1 SGHTA, CDR2 FQGNSA. There are 16 residues in the CDR3. In DNA, the CDR3 is TGTGCCAGCAGAGAAAGAGGACCGATCGCCTACAATGAGCAGTTCTTC. Its protein product is CASRERGPIAYNEQFF.

J is TRBJ2-7 and V is TRBV9; no clear D gene. CDR3 size: 14 residues. V lost 2 bases to trimming and J lost 5 bases, with 14 bases between them. Per germline, CDR1 SGDLS and CDR2 YYNGEE. Here the CDR3 DNA reads TGTGCCAGCAGCGTGAGTGGAACGAAGGACGAGCAGTACTTC. Amino acid sequence: CASSVSGTKDEQYF.

This rearrangement joins TRBV4-1 to TRBJ2-7; 7 bases line up with TRBD1. V lost 4 bases, J lost 2 bases, and 8 bases stayed unmatched. The CDR3 consists of 15 residues. Germline V gene data show CDR1 as MGHRA and CDR2 as YSYEKL. CDR3 in amino acids: CASSPLQGSAYEQYF. In DNA form, the CDR3 reads TGCGCCAGCAGCCCACTACAGGGGTCAGCCTACGAGCAGTACTTC.

The V and J genes are TRBV6-5 and TRBJ1-6; tentatively, D is TRBD1 (5 bases). The V and J ends lost 10 bases and 8 bases respectively, with 21 bases between them. Germline CDR1 and CDR2: MNHEY and SVGAGI. The CDR3 runs 15 residues. CDR3 nucleotide sequence: TGTGCCACCTCAGGGTCGGGGGTAAGGGATTCACCCCTCCACTTT. Translated: CATSGSGVRDSPLHF.

The chain couples TRBV5-5 to TRBJ1-6; D might be TRBD1 (5 bases). V was cut by 2 bases and J by 3 bases, with 18 bases left in between. The CDR3 covers 18 residues. Looked up from germline, CDR1 is SGHKS and CDR2 is YYEKEE (reference sequence). The CDR3 protein is CASSFEGRRVGYNSPLHF. CDR3 nucleotides: TGTGCCAGCAGCTTCGAGGGACGTCGCGTGGGCTATAATTCACCCCTCCACTTT.

This clone has a single count. The V gene is TRBV28, the J gene TRBJ1-1; a weak D match, TRBD1 (5 bases). The CDR3 runs 14 residues. Deletions cut 1 base from V and 7 bases from J, with 13 bases between. Germline CDR1 MDHEN, CDR2 SYDVKM. For the CDR3, the DNA is TGTGCCAGCAGTTTATTAACAGGCAACTATGAAGCTTTCTTT. This translates into CASSLLTGNYEAFF.

The gene calls are TRBV23-1 and TRBJ1-2; no clear D gene. TRBV23-1 carries the ORF label, with uncertain function. V dropped 4 bases and J dropped 4 bases, with 13 bases sitting between them. This CDR3 contains 14 residues. CDR3 residues: CASSRGKRLYGYTF. The CDR3 nucleotides are TGCGCCAGCAGTCGAGGGAAACGGCTCTATGGCTACACCTTC.

This clone has a single count. The DNA for the CDR3 is TGTGCCAGCAGCTTATATCCGGGGGAGGGGTCCGGGGAGCTGTTTTTT. Amino acids: CASSLYPGEGSGELFF. V and J are TRBV11-2 and TRBJ2-2; 7 positions agree with TRBD2. Germline V CDR1 and CDR2: SGHAT, FQNNGV. Trimming cost V 2 bases and J 6 bases; bases outside gene matches: 9. The CDR3 has 16 residues.

This clone is a singleton in its sample. The CDR3 bases are TGCGCCAGCAGCCTCATAGGAGGGGCGAACACTGAAGCTTTCTTT. Its protein is CASSLIGGANTEAFF. This chain connects TRBV5-1 to TRBJ1-1; D possibly corresponds to TRBD1 (5 bases). CDR1 SGHRS and CDR2 YFSETQ come from the germline V gene. With 4 bases removed from V and 1 base from J, the gap between germline ends came to 14 bases. The CDR3 is 15 amino acids.

The chain carries TRBV28 and TRBJ1-1; a weak D match, TRBD1 (5 bases). The V gene lost 5 bases and the J gene lost 9 bases, with 22 bases spanning the gap. Germline V gene sequence: CDR1 MDHEN, CDR2 SYDVKM. The CDR3 runs 15 residues. The CDR3 spells CASSTTLWAGNQAFF. CDR3 DNA sequence: TGTGCCAGCAGTACAACCCTGTGGGCAGGGAACCAAGCTTTCTTT. The full variable domain, completed using reference TRBV28 and TRBJ1-1, is DVKVTQSSRYLVKRTGEKVFLECVQDMDHENMFWYRQDPGLGLRLIYFSYDVKMKEKGDIPEGYSVSREKKERFSLILESASTNQTSMYLCASSTTLWAGNQAFFGQGTRLTVV.

J is TRBJ1-2 and V is TRBV5-1; D is possibly TRBD1 (5 bases). V lost 3 bases, J lost 4 bases, and 19 bases lay in between. The CDR3 totals 16 residues. Per the germline V gene, CDR1 is SGHRS and CDR2 is YFSETQ. The CDR3 reads CASSSTTGPNPYGYTF. The DNA of the CDR3 is TGCGCCAGCAGCTCAACCACGGGACCCAACCCCTATGGCTACACCTTC.

V and J are TRBV3-1 (or the pseudogene TRBV3-2) and TRBJ1-1, with D unresolved. V lost 2 bases to trimming and J lost 6 bases, with 10 bases between them. The CDR3 loop spans 13 amino acids. Per germline, CDR1 LGHDT and CDR2 YNNKEL (reference sequence). The CDR3, as DNA: TGTGCCAGCAGCCAAAAGACCGGGGCTGAAGCTTTCTTT. It yields the protein CASSQKTGAEAFF.

The chain couples TRBV6-1 to TRBJ2-5; 13 bases align to TRBD2. The CDR3 has 17 residues. The germline V gene has CDR1 MNHNS and CDR2 SASEGT. The V gene end was trimmed by 3 bases and the J gene end by 5 bases; junction bases not matched to a gene: 9. The CDR3 is CASSDRRLAGGGETQYF. The CDR3 nucleotides are TGTGCCAGCAGTGATCGGAGACTAGCGGGGGGAGGGGAGACCCAGTACTTC.

This clone was detected once. The V call is TRBV5-1, the J call TRBJ1-3; D is unclear. This CDR3 contains 16 residues. Per the germline V gene, CDR1 is SGHRS and CDR2 is YFSETQ. Trimming shortened V by 1 base and J by 2 bases, and 13 bases separated the two germline ends. The CDR3 DNA sequence: TGCGCCAGCAGCTTGAGTAGTCGGGGTGCTGGAAACACCATATATTTT. It codes for CASSLSSRGAGNTIYF.

The V and J genes are TRBV5-1 and TRBJ2-7; TRBD1 might be the D (5 bases). CDR1 and CDR2 from the germline V gene are SGHRS and YFSETQ. V gave up 4 bases and J gave up 3 bases, with 11 bases separating them. This CDR3 has 13 residues. As DNA, the CDR3 is TGCGCCAGCAGCGCGGACATCTTCTACGAGCAGTACTTC. This gives the protein CASSADIFYEQYF. The full variable domain, rest sourced from reference TRBV5-1 and TRBJ2-7, is KAGVTQTPRYLIKTRGQQVTLSCSPISGHRSVSWYQQTPGQGLQFLFEYFSETQRNKGNFPGRFSGRQFSNSRSEMNVSTLELGDSALYLCASSADIFYEQYFGPGTRLTVT.

This clone was seen a single time. The chain couples TRBV5-1 to TRBJ1-2; no clear D gene. CDR1 and CDR2 from the germline V gene are SGHRS and YFSETQ. The ends were cut back, 3 bases at V and 6 bases at J, with 9 bases in the middle. The CDR3 sequence is 12 residues long. The CDR3 nucleotides are TGCGCCAGCAGCTCAGGATCAGATGGCTACACCTTC. Its translation: CASSSGSDGYTF. Filled out from reference TRBV5-1 and TRBJ1-2, the complete variable domain reads KAGVTQTPRYLIKTRGQQVTLSCSPISGHRSVSWYQQTPGQGLQFLFEYFSETQRNKGNFPGRFSGRQFSNSRSEMNVSTLELGDSALYLCASSSGSDGYTFGSGTRLTVV.

V and J are TRBV12-3 or TRBV12-4 and TRBJ2-1, with 8 bases aligning to TRBD2. The CDR3 sequence is 12 residues long. Germline trimming cut 7 bases from V and 10 bases from J; bases unmatched to any gene: 6. The CDR3 is CASTRSGGEQFF. CDR3 bases: TGTGCCAGCACCCGGTCGGGGGGGGAGCAGTTCTTC.

CDR3 amino acids: CASSARAPTNEKLFF. The CDR3 region has the DNA TGTGCCAGCAGTGCGAGGGCTCCAACTAATGAAAAACTGTTTTTT. This sequence joins TRBV2 and TRBJ1-4; unclear D gene. V lost 4 bases to trimming and J lost 0 bases, with 9 bases between them. The CDR3 length is 15 residues. Germline CDR1 and CDR2: SNHLY and FYNNEI. The whole variable domain, remainder taken from reference TRBV2 and TRBJ1-4, is EPEVTQTPSHQVTQMGQEVILRCVPISNHLYFYWYRQILGQKVEFLVSFYNNEISEKSEIFDDQFSVERPDGSNFTLKIRSTKLEDSAMYFCASSARAPTNEKLFFGSGTQLSVL.

This clone appeared a single time. In nucleotides, the CDR3 is TGTGCCAGCAGACCCGACAGGGTTGGTCGAGGCTACACCTTC. Amino acid sequence: CASRPDRVGRGYTF. V gene TRBV7-2 combines with J gene TRBJ1-2, with 7 bases aligning to TRBD1. In germline, CDR1 is SGHTA, CDR2 FQGNSA. Germline trimming cut 6 bases from V and 8 bases from J; bases unmatched to any gene: 12. The CDR3 consists of 14 residues.

The DNA for the CDR3 is TGTGCCAGCAGCTTTAGGGACAGAATGAACACTGAAGCTTTCTTT. Its translation is CASSFRDRMNTEAFF. The chain links TRBV5-6 to TRBJ1-1, with TRBD1 identical over 7 bases. J lost 0 bases, V lost 2 bases, and 4 bases had no gene match. Germline V gene sequence: CDR1 SGHDT, CDR2 YYEEEE. This CDR3 is built from 15 residues. The whole variable domain, remainder taken from reference TRBV5-6 and TRBJ1-1, is DAGVTQSPTHLIKTRGQQVTLRCSPKSGHDTVSWYQQALGQGPQFIFQYYEEEERQRGNFPDRFSGHQFPNYSSELNVNALLLGDSALYLCASSFRDRMNTEAFFGQGTRLTVV.

This clone was seen more than once but under ten times. CDR3 amino acids: CASGSRPLQETQYF. The CDR3 DNA follows: TGTGCTAGTGGTTCAAGACCCCTCCAAGAGACCCAGTACTTC. The gene calls are TRBV12-5 and TRBJ2-5, with no clear D. From germline, CDR1 is LGHNT and CDR2 FRNRAP. CDR3 length: 14 residues. V gave up 4 bases and J gave up 1 base, with 10 bases separating them. Full variable domain (missing parts from reference TRBV12-5 and TRBJ2-5): DARVTQTPRHKVTEMGQEVTMRCQPILGHNTVFWYRQTMMQGLELLAYFRNRAPLDDSGMPKDRFSAEMPDATLATLKIQPSEPRDSAVYFCASGSRPLQETQYFGPGTRLLVL.

J is TRBJ1-4 and V is TRBV28; unclear D gene. With 10 bases removed from V and 0 bases from J, the gap between germline ends came to 15 bases. The germline V gene encodes CDR1 MDHEN and CDR2 SYDVKM. The CDR3 is 15 amino acids. The CDR3: CATTLRGATNEKLFF. CDR3 coding DNA: TGTGCCACCACCCTTCGCGGGGCAACTAATGAAAAACTGTTTTTT.

A single count supports this clone. V and J are TRBV9 and TRBJ2-2; no definite D call. CDR1 and CDR2 from the germline V gene are SGDLS and YYNGEE. This CDR3 is 16 amino acids long. The V and J ends lost 0 bases and 4 bases respectively, with 13 bases between them. CDR3 bases: TGTGCCAGCAGCGTAGCTGCGACGGTGGGCACCGGGGAGCTGTTTTTT. Its translation is CASSVAATVGTGELFF.

The J gene is TRBJ1-5, the V gene TRBV13, with D possibly matching TRBD1 (5 bases). CDR1 is PRHDT and CDR2 is FYEKMQ in the germline V gene (reference sequence). Trimming shortened V by 5 bases and J by 7 bases, and 9 bases separated the two germline ends. This CDR3 is 12 amino acids long. For the CDR3, the DNA is TGTGCCAGCAGCCAAGGGGAGCAGCCCCAGCATTTT. It specifies CASSQGEQPQHF.

The rearrangement joins TRBV2 to TRBJ1-6; 7 bases are a match to TRBD1. Germline V gene lookup returns CDR1 SNHLY and CDR2 FYNNEI. This CDR3 is built from 15 residues. With 6 bases clipped from V and 9 bases from J, the junction kept 11 bases outside the gene matches. The CDR3 region has the DNA TGTGCCAGCAGGGAGGGGACAGTAGAATCTTCACCCCTCCACTTT. As protein: CASREGTVESSPLHF.